Listed below are T cell receptor beta chains from one sample, sequenced in a study of siplizumab effects on memory and regulatory T cells. Some clones are missing from TCRdb's copy, which holds only in-frame ones; the method was immunoSEQ multiplex PCR. The sample has approximately 65,000 clones, around 80% seen once. The sequencing input was memory CD4+ T cells sorted from blood. These receptor sequences come from a human donor in good health. CDR3s include the opening cysteine and the closing phenylalanine or tryptophan. A D gene is named only where the DNA matches it firmly. Rows may omit the clone size; those that give it use once, few, many or a size class.

abundance,j_gene,d_gene,v_gene,CDR3aa,CDR3nt
NA,TRBJ2-2,NA,TRBV29-1,CSVEVRHRVAGELFF,TGCAGCGTTGAAGTTCGGCATCGGGTTGCCGGGGAGCTGTTTTTT
NA,TRBJ2-7,TRBD1,TRBV28,CASTSPGTAYEQYF,TGTGCCAGCACCAGTCCGGGGACAGCCTACGAGCAGTACTTC
few,TRBJ1-1,NA,TRBV30,CAWNQGIPEAFF,TGTGCCTGGAACCAGGGGATCCCTGAAGCTTTCTTT
NA,TRBJ2-5,TRBD1,TRBV18,CASSLTGPETQYF,TGTGCCAGCTCACTGACAGGGCCAGAGACCCAGTACTTC
NA,TRBJ1-1,NA,TRBV6-6,CASRGSPSQETEAFF,TGTGCCAGCAGAGGGAGCCCATCACAGGAAACTGAAGCTTTCTTT
few,TRBJ2-5,TRBD1,TRBV5-4,CASSFGQGRYQETQYF,TGTGCCAGCAGCTTCGGACAGGGTCGGTACCAAGAGACCCAGTACTTC
NA,TRBJ2-7,TRBD2,TRBV7-2,CASSLGGSEQYF,TGTGCCAGCAGCTTGGGAGGGTCCGAGCAGTACTTC
NA,TRBJ2-1,NA,TRBV7-2,CASSFRSYNEQFF,TGTGCCAGCAGCTTTAGATCCTACAATGAGCAGTTCTTC
few,TRBJ1-6,TRBD1,TRBV6-6,CASAPGTANSPLHF,TGTGCCTCAGCCCCCGGGACAGCTAATTCACCCCTCCACTTT
NA,TRBJ2-7,NA,TRBV14,CASSQEGVSMHPYEQYF,TGTGCCAGCAGCCAAGAGGGGGTAAGTATGCACCCCTACGAGCAGTACTTC
few,TRBJ1-1,NA,TRBV11-2,CASSLVQHTEAFF,TGTGCCAGCAGCTTAGTTCAGCACACTGAAGCTTTCTTT
few,TRBJ2-2,NA,TRBV6-1,CASRIDRLGTGELFF,TGTGCCAGCAGGATAGACAGGTTGGGTACCGGGGAGCTGTTTTTT
NA,TRBJ1-5,NA,TRBV18,CASSTQGQPQHF,TGTGCCAGCTCCACACAGGGCCAGCCCCAGCATTTT
NA,TRBJ2-3,NA,TRBV15,CATSRLTDTQYF,TGTGCCACCAGCAGATTAACAGATACGCAGTATTTT
NA,TRBJ1-2,NA,TRBV6-5,CASSFDDRSYTF,TGTGCCAGCAGTTTCGATGACAGAAGCTACACCTTC
NA,TRBJ2-7,TRBD1,TRBV6-5,CASSYGATGAYEQYF,TGTGCCAGCAGTTATGGCGCGACAGGGGCCTACGAGCAGTACTTC
NA,TRBJ1-1,NA,TRBV19,CASMSTGNTEAFF,TGTGCCAGTATGTCGACAGGGAACACTGAAGCTTTCTTT